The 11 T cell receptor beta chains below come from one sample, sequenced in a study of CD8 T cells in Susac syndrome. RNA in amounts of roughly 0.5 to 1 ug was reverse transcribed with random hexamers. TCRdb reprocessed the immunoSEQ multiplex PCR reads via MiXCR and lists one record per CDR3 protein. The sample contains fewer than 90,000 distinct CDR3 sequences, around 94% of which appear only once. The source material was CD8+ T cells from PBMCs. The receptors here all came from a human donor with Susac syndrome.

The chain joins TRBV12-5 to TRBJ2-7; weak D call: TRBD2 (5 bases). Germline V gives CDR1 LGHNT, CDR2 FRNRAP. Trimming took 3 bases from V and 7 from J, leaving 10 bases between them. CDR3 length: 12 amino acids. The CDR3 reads CASGFAGGEQYF. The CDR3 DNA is TGTGCTAGTGGTTTCGCGGGTGGAGAGCAGTACTTC.

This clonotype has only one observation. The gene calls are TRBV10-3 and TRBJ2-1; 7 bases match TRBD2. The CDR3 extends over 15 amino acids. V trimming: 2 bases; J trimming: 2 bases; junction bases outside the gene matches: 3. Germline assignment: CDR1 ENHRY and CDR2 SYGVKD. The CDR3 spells CAISEEREAYNEQFF. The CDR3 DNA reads TGTGCCATCAGTGAGGAGCGGGAAGCCTACAATGAGCAGTTCTTC.

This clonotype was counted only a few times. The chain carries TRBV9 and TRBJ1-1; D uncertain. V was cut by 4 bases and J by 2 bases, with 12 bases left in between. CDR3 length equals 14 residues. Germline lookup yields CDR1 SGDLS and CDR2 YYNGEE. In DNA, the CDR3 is TGTGCCAGCAGCCCCTCTCTATCCAACACTGAAGCTTTCTTT. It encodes CASSPSLSNTEAFF.

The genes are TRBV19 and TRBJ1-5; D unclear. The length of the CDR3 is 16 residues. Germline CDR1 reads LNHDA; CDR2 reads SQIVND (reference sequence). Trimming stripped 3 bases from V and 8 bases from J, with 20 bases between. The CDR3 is CASSILGSYVMKPQHF. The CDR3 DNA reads TGTGCCAGTAGTATCTTGGGTAGTTATGTAATGAAGCCCCAGCATTTT. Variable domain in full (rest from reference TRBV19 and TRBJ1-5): DGGITQSPKYLFRKEGQNVTLSCEQNLNHDAMYWYRQDPGQGLRLIYYSQIVNDFQKGDIAEGYSVSREKKESFPLTVTSAQKNPTAFYLCASSILGSYVMKPQHFGDGTRLSIL.

DNA of the CDR3: TGTGCCAGCTCCCGGGACAGGGCCCCCTACGAGCAGTACTTC. It yields the protein CASSRDRAPYEQYF. The rearrangement joins TRBV12-3 or TRBV12-4 to TRBJ2-7, with 9 bases fitting TRBD1. Trimming at V came to 8 bases and at J to 2 bases, leaving 7 bases not matched to a gene. The CDR3 has 14 residues.

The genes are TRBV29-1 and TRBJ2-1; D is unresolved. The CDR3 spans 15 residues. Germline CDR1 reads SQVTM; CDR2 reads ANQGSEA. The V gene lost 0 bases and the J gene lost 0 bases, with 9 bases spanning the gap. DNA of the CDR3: TGCAGCGTTGAAGATCCAATGAGCTCCTACAATGAGCAGTTCTTC. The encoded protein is CSVEDPMSSYNEQFF.

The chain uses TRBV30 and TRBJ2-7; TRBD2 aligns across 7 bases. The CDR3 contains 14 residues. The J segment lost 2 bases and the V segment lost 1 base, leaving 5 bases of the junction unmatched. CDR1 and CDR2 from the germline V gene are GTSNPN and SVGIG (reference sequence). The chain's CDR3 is CAWSGERGTYEQYF. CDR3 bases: TGTGCCTGGAGTGGGGAGCGGGGCACCTACGAGCAGTACTTC. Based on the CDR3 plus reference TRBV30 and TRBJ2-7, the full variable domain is SQTIHQWPATLVQPVGSPLSLECTVEGTSNPNLYWYRQAAGRGLQLLFYSVGIGQISSEVPQNLSASRPQDRQFILSSKKLLLSDSGFYLCAWSGERGTYEQYFGPGTRLTVT.

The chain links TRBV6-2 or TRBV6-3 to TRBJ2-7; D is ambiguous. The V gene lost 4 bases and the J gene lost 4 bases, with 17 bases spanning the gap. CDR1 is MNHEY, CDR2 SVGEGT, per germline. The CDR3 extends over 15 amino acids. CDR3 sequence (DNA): TGTGCCAGCAGTTCTCCCAGCGCGAACGAATACGAGCAGTACTTC. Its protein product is CASSSPSANEYEQYF.

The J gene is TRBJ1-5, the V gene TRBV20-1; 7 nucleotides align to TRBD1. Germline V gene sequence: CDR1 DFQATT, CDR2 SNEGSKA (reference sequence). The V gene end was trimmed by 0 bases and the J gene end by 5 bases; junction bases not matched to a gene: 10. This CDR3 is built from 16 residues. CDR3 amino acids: CSARDGDRVRDQPQHF. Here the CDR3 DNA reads TGCAGTGCTAGAGATGGCGACAGGGTACGGGATCAGCCCCAGCATTTT.

DNA for the CDR3: TGTGCCAGCAGCTCCAGCCCGGGACTAGCGGGGCAAGAGACCCAGTACTTC. It is translated as CASSSSPGLAGQETQYF. The V gene is TRBV7-9, the J gene TRBJ2-5, with 13 bases lining up with TRBD2. CDR1 is SEHNR and CDR2 is FQNEAQ in the germline V gene (reference sequence). Trimming removed 4 bases from V and 2 bases from J; junction bases left unmatched: 7. The CDR3 covers 17 residues.

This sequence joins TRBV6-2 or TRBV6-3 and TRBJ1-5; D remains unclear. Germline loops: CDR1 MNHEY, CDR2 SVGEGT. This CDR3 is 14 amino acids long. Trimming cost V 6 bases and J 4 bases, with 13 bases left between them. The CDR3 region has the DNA TGTGCCAGCAGACTGGAGGTAGGGAATCAGCCCCAGCATTTT. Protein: CASRLEVGNQPQHF.